A selection of T cell receptor beta chains follows, all from one sample in a study of blood T cell repertoires in COVID-19. Method: immunoSEQ multiplex PCR; TCRdb's copy keeps in-frame clones and lacks some. The repertoire consists of around 88,000 clones, with over 75% occurring once and the leading ten covering roughly 2.8%. Sequencing was done on a sample of peripheral blood. These receptors all stem from a woman of 80 years or more with acute or convalescent COVID-19. Each CDR3 is given with its conserved first and last residue. The order of the fields is D gene, J gene, V gene, clone size, CDR3 protein, CDR3 DNA. A D gene is named only where the DNA matches it firmly. Size is omitted from some rows. Given values are once, few, many or a class for expanded clones.

TRBD2 | TRBJ2-5 | TRBV11-3 | - | CASSLIAGETQYF | TGTGCCAGCAGCTTAATAGCGGGAGAGACCCAGTACTTC
- | TRBJ1-2 | TRBV28 | - | CASRRTTYGYTF | TGTGCCAGCAGGAGGACAACTTATGGCTACACCTTC
TRBD1 | TRBJ2-5 | TRBV4-1 | - | CASSPRDRGDLQETQYF | TGCGCCAGCAGCCCGAGGGACAGGGGGGATCTCCAAGAGACCCAGTACTTC
- | TRBJ1-2 | TRBV5-8 | once | CASNLQGSYGYTF | TGTGCCAGCAATCTACAGGGTAGCTATGGCTACACCTTC
- | TRBJ2-2 | TRBV18 | - | CASSARTNTGELFF | TGTGCCAGCTCAGCCAGGACGAACACCGGGGAGCTGTTTTTT
TRBD2 | TRBJ2-1 | TRBV3-1/TRBV3-2 | few | CASSQDNSGRGYEQFF | TGTGCCAGCAGCCAGGACAATAGCGGGAGAGGGTATGAGCAGTTCTTC
- | TRBJ1-1 | TRBV4-2 | - | CASSYTPINTEAFF | TGTGCCAGCAGCTATACCCCTATCAACACTGAAGCTTTCTTT
- | TRBJ1-1 | TRBV3-1/TRBV3-2 | - | CASGGYSNTEAFF | TGTGCCAGCGGGGGGTATTCAAACACTGAAGCTTTCTTT
TRBD1 | TRBJ1-2 | TRBV5-8 | - | CASSTRTGPNYGYTF | TGTGCCAGCAGTACCCGGACAGGCCCTAACTATGGCTACACCTTC
TRBD2 | TRBJ2-7 | TRBV5-1 | - | CASSGRTSGTSYEQYF | TGCGCCAGCAGCGGACGGACTAGCGGGACTTCCTACGAGCAGTACTTC
- | TRBJ2-2 | TRBV5-1 | - | CASSFTTDTGELFF | TGCGCCAGCAGCTTTACGACTGACACCGGGGAGCTGTTTTTT
- | TRBJ1-4 | TRBV11-2 | - | CASSYPPGASSEKLFF | TGTGCCAGCAGCTACCCCCCGGGAGCGTCGAGTGAAAAACTGTTTTTT
TRBD2 | TRBJ2-3 | TRBV7-3 | - | CASSLLAGVVDTQYF | TGTGCCAGCAGCTTACTAGCGGGAGTGGTAGATACGCAGTATTTT
- | TRBJ1-3 | TRBV7-9 | - | CASSLAPGNSGNTIYF | TGTGCCAGCAGCTTAGCTCCAGGGAACTCTGGAAACACCATATATTTT
- | TRBJ1-6 | TRBV7-2 | - | CASSFSLAGDVNSPLHF | TGTGCCAGCAGCTTTTCATTGGCAGGGGATGTTAATTCACCCCTCCACTTT
- | TRBJ1-3 | TRBV6-1 | - | CASSEAMVSSGNTIYF | TGTGCCAGCAGTGAAGCGATGGTGAGCTCTGGAAACACCATATATTTT
- | TRBJ1-2 | TRBV4-1 | once | CASSPLVRSNYGYTF | TGCGCCAGCAGCCCCCTGGTACGGAGTAACTATGGCTACACCTTC
- | TRBJ1-5 | TRBV28 | - | CASSFSWRYNQPQHF | TGTGCCAGCAGTTTCTCTTGGCGGTACAATCAGCCCCAGCATTTT
TRBD2 | TRBJ2-1 | TRBV19 | - | CASSIGGTRGSNEQFF | TGTGCCAGTAGTATAGGAGGGACTAGAGGATCCAATGAGCAGTTCTTC
- | TRBJ1-1 | TRBV5-1 | - | CASSLSSGNTEAFF | TGCGCCAGCAGCTTATCGTCAGGGAACACTGAAGCTTTCTTT
TRBD2 | TRBJ2-1 | TRBV19 | - | CASSNRHGTSGASSSYNEQFF | TGTGCCAGTAGCAATCGACACGGGACTAGCGGGGCCTCGAGCTCCTACAATGAGCAGTTCTTC
TRBD1 | TRBJ1-1 | TRBV28 | - | CASRRTGGHEAFF | TGTGCCAGCAGGAGGACAGGGGGTCATGAAGCTTTCTTT
- | TRBJ2-3 | TRBV7-8 | many | CASSFRGGTQYF | TGTGCCAGCAGCTTTCGGGGAGGTACGCAGTATTTT
TRBD2 | TRBJ2-5 | TRBV7-9 | - | CASTPPACFSAGGETQYF | TGTGCCAGCACCCCCCCCGCCTGTTTCTCCGCCGGGGGGGAGACCCAGTACTTC
TRBD2 | TRBJ2-2 | TRBV10-3 | - | CAIASGGDTGELFF | TGTGCCATTGCTAGCGGGGGGGACACCGGGGAGCTGTTTTTT
TRBD2 | TRBJ2-1 | TRBV20-1 | - | CSASPLFPGTSGSNEQFF | TGCAGTGCTAGTCCACTCTTTCCCGGGACTAGCGGGAGCAATGAGCAGTTCTTC
TRBD1 | TRBJ2-3 | TRBV5-1 | few | CASSLAINRGTDTQYF | TGCGCCAGCAGCTTGGCCATAAACAGGGGGACAGATACGCAGTATTTT
- | TRBJ1-2 | TRBV6-6 | - | CASTSVRANYGYTF | TGTGCCAGCACTTCCGTTCGAGCTAACTATGGCTACACCTTC
TRBD1 | TRBJ2-5 | TRBV20-1 | - | CSASPRQGIEATQETQYF | TGCAGTGCTAGTCCCCGACAGGGGATTGAGGCAACGCAAGAGACCCAGTACTTC
TRBD1 | TRBJ1-5 | TRBV15 | - | CATSRGQDSNQPQHF | TGTGCCACCAGCAGGGGACAGGATAGCAATCAGCCCCAGCATTTT
TRBD1 | TRBJ1-1 | TRBV27 | - | CASSFYRGYTEAFF | TGTGCCAGCAGTTTTTACAGGGGATACACTGAAGCTTTCTTT
TRBD2 | TRBJ2-7 | TRBV6-1 | - | CASSDGLAGEQYF | TGTGCCAGCAGTGACGGACTAGCGGGGGAGCAGTACTTC
TRBD1 | TRBJ1-4 | TRBV5-1 | - | CASSGGIGTGREKLFF | TGCGCCAGCAGCGGTGGTATTGGGACAGGGCGGGAAAAACTGTTTTTT
- | TRBJ1-1 | TRBV23-1 | - | CASSPGQKNTEAFF | TGCGCCAGCAGCCCTGGACAGAAGAACACTGAAGCTTTCTTT
- | TRBJ1-1 | TRBV19 | - | CASSEQVNTEAFF | TGTGCCAGTAGTGAGCAGGTAAACACTGAAGCTTTCTTT